These T cell receptor beta chains were read from a single sample in a study of T-cell reconstitution after alpha-beta-depleted transplantation in children. TCRdb fed the PCR reads into MiXCR, producing one record per CDR3 protein. The sample has 250,000 to 400,000 distinct CDR3 sequences, approximately 23% seen once; the top ten hold roughly 9.7%. The source material was PBMCs, mostly from graft donor cells, sampled 180 days after TCRalphabeta/CD19-depleted stem cell transplant. These receptors all come from a male patient between 10 and 17 years old who had a stem cell transplant for acute lymphoblastic leukemia, so the T cells may come from the graft donor. CDR3s include the opening cysteine and the closing phenylalanine or tryptophan. The D gene is left open where the match is weak. Some rows have no size entry. The others give once, few or many, or a class for an expanded clone.

clone_size: NA; j_call: TRBJ2-1; d_call: NA; v_call: TRBV9; cdr3_nt: TGTGCCAGCAGCGTAGAGGTCGGGAGTGTATACAATGAGCAGTTCTTC; cdr3_aa: CASSVEVGSVYNEQFF
clone_size: few; j_call: TRBJ2-5; d_call: TRBD2; v_call: TRBV15; cdr3_nt: TGTGCCTCAGCTAGCGGGAGGGCAGAGACCCAGTACTTC; cdr3_aa: CASASGRAETQYF
clone_size: NA; j_call: TRBJ2-7; d_call: TRBD2; v_call: TRBV10-3; cdr3_nt: TGTGCCATCAGCGGCGGGACTAGCAACTACGAGCAGTACTTC; cdr3_aa: CAISGGTSNYEQYF
clone_size: few; j_call: TRBJ1-2; d_call: TRBD1; v_call: TRBV4-1; cdr3_nt: TGCGCCAGCAGCCAAGATCCACTGACAGGGGGCCGCTATGGCTACACCTTC; cdr3_aa: CASSQDPLTGGRYGYTF
clone_size: few; j_call: TRBJ1-6; d_call: NA; v_call: TRBV7-6; cdr3_nt: TGTGCCAGCAGCTTCGGTACGAGCTCCTATAATTCACCCCTCCACTTT; cdr3_aa: CASSFGTSSYNSPLHF
clone_size: many; j_call: TRBJ2-3; d_call: TRBD2; v_call: TRBV5-1; cdr3_nt: TGCGCCAGCAGCCCTACTAGCGGGAGTGCAACGGATACGCAGTATTTT; cdr3_aa: CASSPTSGSATDTQYF
clone_size: NA; j_call: TRBJ1-2; d_call: NA; v_call: TRBV27; cdr3_nt: TGTGCCAGCAGTTTGAACAAGGCCTATGGCTACACCTTC; cdr3_aa: CASSLNKAYGYTF
clone_size: few; j_call: TRBJ2-1; d_call: TRBD2; v_call: TRBV20-1; cdr3_nt: TGCAGTGCTACAGGAACATACAGCGGGAGGCTCGGCAATGAGCAGTTCTTC; cdr3_aa: CSATGTYSGRLGNEQFF
clone_size: few; j_call: TRBJ2-7; d_call: TRBD1; v_call: TRBV7-9; cdr3_nt: TGTGCCAGCAGCGGATCCGGGACAGTCTACGAGCAGTACTTC; cdr3_aa: CASSGSGTVYEQYF
clone_size: NA; j_call: TRBJ1-3; d_call: NA; v_call: TRBV14; cdr3_nt: TGTGCCAGCAGCCTACCAACCTATTCAACAGGGAAGATCTCTGGAAACACCATATATTTT; cdr3_aa: CASSLPTYSTGKISGNTIYF
clone_size: NA; j_call: TRBJ2-7; d_call: TRBD1; v_call: TRBV5-6; cdr3_nt: TGTGCCAGCAGGCGAGCCGGGACAGGAATTTACGAGCAGTACTTC; cdr3_aa: CASRRAGTGIYEQYF
clone_size: NA; j_call: TRBJ1-1; d_call: NA; v_call: TRBV4-1; cdr3_nt: TGCGCCAGCAGGGTTGAGGCGGGGACTGAAGCTTTCTTT; cdr3_aa: CASRVEAGTEAFF
clone_size: many; j_call: TRBJ1-5; d_call: NA; v_call: TRBV5-1; cdr3_nt: TGCGCCAGCAGCTTGGGTAGCAATCAGCCCCAGCATTTT; cdr3_aa: CASSLGSNQPQHF
clone_size: NA; j_call: TRBJ1-1; d_call: NA; v_call: TRBV5-6; cdr3_nt: TGTGCCAGCAGCTTGGTCGGTGAAGCTTTCTTT; cdr3_aa: CASSLVGEAFF
clone_size: few; j_call: TRBJ2-7; d_call: NA; v_call: TRBV7-6; cdr3_nt: TGTGCCAGCAGCTTACTGGCCTCTCCCCACGAGCAGTACTTC; cdr3_aa: CASSLLASPHEQYF
clone_size: few; j_call: TRBJ2-3; d_call: NA; v_call: TRBV5-1; cdr3_nt: TGCGCCAGCGGAAGTACTATGGATACGCAGTATTTT; cdr3_aa: CASGSTMDTQYF
clone_size: NA; j_call: TRBJ2-3; d_call: TRBD2; v_call: TRBV7-2; cdr3_nt: TGTGCCAGCAGCTTACGCGGGAGGGCAAGTTCTGTGGGAGATACGCAGTATTTT; cdr3_aa: CASSLRGRASSVGDTQYF
clone_size: few; j_call: TRBJ1-3; d_call: TRBD1; v_call: TRBV6-1; cdr3_nt: TGTGCCAGCAGTGCGTGGACAGGGGCCGGAAACACCATATATTTT; cdr3_aa: CASSAWTGAGNTIYF
clone_size: few; j_call: TRBJ2-4; d_call: NA; v_call: TRBV5-1; cdr3_nt: TGCGCCAGCAGCATAGGACTGTTAGCCAAAAACATTCAGTACTTC; cdr3_aa: CASSIGLLAKNIQYF
clone_size: few; j_call: TRBJ2-5; d_call: NA; v_call: TRBV5-1; cdr3_nt: TGCGCCAGCAGCTTGGCAAGGCGCCCCGAGGAAGAGACCCAGTACTTC; cdr3_aa: CASSLARRPEEETQYF
clone_size: NA; j_call: TRBJ2-1; d_call: NA; v_call: TRBV5-1; cdr3_nt: TGCGCCTGCAGCTTGGCCTTTCGTGAGCAGTTCTTC; cdr3_aa: CACSLAFREQFF
clone_size: few; j_call: TRBJ2-1; d_call: TRBD2; v_call: TRBV2; cdr3_nt: TGTGCCAGCAGTGATCCTTTGACTAGCGGGAGGGCCGGGGATGAGCAGTTCTTC; cdr3_aa: CASSDPLTSGRAGDEQFF
clone_size: few; j_call: TRBJ2-5; d_call: TRBD2; v_call: TRBV6-5; cdr3_nt: TGTGCCAGCAGTTCTCTTAGCGGGAGAGAGACCCAGTACTTC; cdr3_aa: CASSSLSGRETQYF
clone_size: NA; j_call: TRBJ1-4; d_call: TRBD1; v_call: TRBV6-5; cdr3_nt: TGTGCCAGCAGTTTGACAGGGGTGGGGTCTAGTGAAAAACTGTTTTTT; cdr3_aa: CASSLTGVGSSEKLFF
clone_size: few; j_call: TRBJ1-2; d_call: TRBD1; v_call: TRBV5-1; cdr3_nt: TGCGCCAGCAGCTTTTCGGGACAGGGGGGCTATGGCTACACCTTC; cdr3_aa: CASSFSGQGGYGYTF
clone_size: NA; j_call: TRBJ1-5; d_call: NA; v_call: TRBV3-1; cdr3_nt: TGTGCCAGCAGCCAAGTCGCGGGGGGCAATCAGCCCCAGCATTTT; cdr3_aa: CASSQVAGGNQPQHF
clone_size: few; j_call: TRBJ1-5; d_call: TRBD1; v_call: TRBV19; cdr3_nt: TGTGCCAGTAGTGTAGACAGGGCCTACAATCAGCCCCAGCATTTT; cdr3_aa: CASSVDRAYNQPQHF
clone_size: NA; j_call: TRBJ2-5; d_call: TRBD2; v_call: TRBV3-1; cdr3_nt: TGTGCCAGCAGCCAAGCCCTGGGACTAGCGGGAGGAGAGACCCAGTACTTC; cdr3_aa: CASSQALGLAGGETQYF
clone_size: few; j_call: TRBJ2-3; d_call: TRBD2; v_call: TRBV20-1; cdr3_nt: TGCAGTGCGAGACTAGCGCCAGATACGCAGTATTTT; cdr3_aa: CSARLAPDTQYF
clone_size: NA; j_call: TRBJ2-5; d_call: TRBD2; v_call: TRBV6-1; cdr3_nt: TGTGCCAGCAGCGGACTAGCGGGAGTGGGGCCTAGAGAGACCCAGTACTTC; cdr3_aa: CASSGLAGVGPRETQYF
clone_size: few; j_call: TRBJ2-2; d_call: TRBD1; v_call: TRBV6-1; cdr3_nt: TGTGCCAGCAGGCTAGCCGGGACAGGGAAGAGGGAGCTGTTTTTT; cdr3_aa: CASRLAGTGKRELFF
clone_size: few; j_call: TRBJ1-4; d_call: TRBD1; v_call: TRBV6-2/TRBV6-3; cdr3_nt: TGTGCCAGCAGTTGGACAGGGAGGGGAGAAAAACTGTTTTTT; cdr3_aa: CASSWTGRGEKLFF
clone_size: few; j_call: TRBJ2-7; d_call: TRBD2; v_call: TRBV12-3/TRBV12-4; cdr3_nt: TGTGCCAGCAGTCCCTCCTCCGGGACTAATCAGTACTTC; cdr3_aa: CASSPSSGTNQYF
clone_size: NA; j_call: TRBJ2-3; d_call: TRBD2; v_call: TRBV7-3; cdr3_nt: TGTGCCAGCAGCCACTCGACTAGCGGAACCACAGATACGCAGTATTTT; cdr3_aa: CASSHSTSGTTDTQYF
clone_size: NA; j_call: TRBJ2-7; d_call: TRBD2; v_call: TRBV9; cdr3_nt: TGTGCCAGCAGCTTCCTAGCGGGAGGGCCGGGTGAGCAGTACTTC; cdr3_aa: CASSFLAGGPGEQYF
clone_size: NA; j_call: TRBJ2-1; d_call: TRBD2; v_call: TRBV5-5; cdr3_nt: TGTGCCAGCAGTCACAGACTAGCGGGAGGGCCTTCGGATGAGCAGTTCTTC; cdr3_aa: CASSHRLAGGPSDEQFF
clone_size: NA; j_call: TRBJ2-1; d_call: NA; v_call: TRBV12-5; cdr3_nt: TGTGCTAGTGGTTTAAACAATGAGCAGTTCTTC; cdr3_aa: CASGLNNEQFF
clone_size: NA; j_call: TRBJ2-1; d_call: TRBD1; v_call: TRBV25-1; cdr3_nt: TGTGCCAGCAGTTGGGGGACAGGGAATCCGTATGAGCAGTTCTTC; cdr3_aa: CASSWGTGNPYEQFF
clone_size: NA; j_call: TRBJ2-1; d_call: TRBD2; v_call: TRBV11-3; cdr3_nt: TGTGCCAGCAGCCCCCCGGGACTAGCGGGAGGGTACAATGAGCAGTTCTTC; cdr3_aa: CASSPPGLAGGYNEQFF
clone_size: NA; j_call: TRBJ2-7; d_call: TRBD2; v_call: TRBV3-1; cdr3_nt: TGTGCCAGCAGCCCCGGACTAGCGGGAGATTACTACGAGCAGTACTTC; cdr3_aa: CASSPGLAGDYYEQYF
clone_size: NA; j_call: TRBJ2-2; d_call: NA; v_call: TRBV7-3; cdr3_nt: TGTGCCAGCAGCTCCTCCCCTGGACCCCTTCTGGGGGAGCTGTTTTTT; cdr3_aa: CASSSSPGPLLGELFF
clone_size: NA; j_call: TRBJ2-1; d_call: TRBD2; v_call: TRBV5-1; cdr3_nt: TGCGCCAGCAGCCATAGGACTAGCGGATTCTACAATGAGCAGTTCTTC; cdr3_aa: CASSHRTSGFYNEQFF
clone_size: few; j_call: TRBJ1-5; d_call: NA; v_call: TRBV7-2; cdr3_nt: TGTGCCAGCAGCTTAATAAGGCAGCCCCAGCATTTT; cdr3_aa: CASSLIRQPQHF
clone_size: few; j_call: TRBJ1-2; d_call: TRBD1; v_call: TRBV5-1; cdr3_nt: TGCGCCAGCAGCGACAGGGGGGTTGGTGGCTACACCTTC; cdr3_aa: CASSDRGVGGYTF
clone_size: few; j_call: TRBJ2-5; d_call: NA; v_call: TRBV6-5; cdr3_nt: TGTGCCAGCAGTTACTCAAGGGCATCTCAAGAGACCCAGTACTTC; cdr3_aa: CASSYSRASQETQYF
clone_size: NA; j_call: TRBJ2-3; d_call: NA; v_call: TRBV25-1; cdr3_nt: TGTGCCAGCAGTGATGCGGTGTGGGATACGCAGTATTTT; cdr3_aa: CASSDAVWDTQYF
clone_size: once; j_call: TRBJ2-5; d_call: NA; v_call: TRBV20-1; cdr3_nt: TGCAGTGCCAGTGTGCAGGGAAGAGAGACCCAGTACTTC; cdr3_aa: CSASVQGRETQYF
clone_size: NA; j_call: TRBJ1-1; d_call: NA; v_call: TRBV27; cdr3_nt: TGTGCCAGCACGAGGGAGGGCGCGCTCCAGAACACTGAAGCTTTCTTT; cdr3_aa: CASTREGALQNTEAFF
clone_size: NA; j_call: TRBJ1-3; d_call: NA; v_call: TRBV12-3/TRBV12-4; cdr3_nt: TGTGCCAGCCGCCAGAACACCATATATTTT; cdr3_aa: CASRQNTIYF
clone_size: NA; j_call: TRBJ1-3; d_call: NA; v_call: TRBV7-9; cdr3_nt: TGTGCCAGCAGCCTGACAGGCCTCGGAAACACCATATATTTT; cdr3_aa: CASSLTGLGNTIYF
clone_size: once; j_call: TRBJ2-1; d_call: TRBD2; v_call: TRBV2; cdr3_nt: TGTGCCAGCAGCAGACTAGCCACCTACAATGAGCAGTTCTTC; cdr3_aa: CASSRLATYNEQFF
clone_size: few; j_call: TRBJ2-5; d_call: NA; v_call: TRBV7-9; cdr3_nt: TGTGCCAGCAGCTCCCCTACCGGTCGGACCCAGTACTTC; cdr3_aa: CASSSPTGRTQYF
clone_size: few; j_call: TRBJ1-5; d_call: TRBD1; v_call: TRBV18; cdr3_nt: TGTGCCAGCTCATCTTCCGGGACAGGGATTCAGCCCCAGCATTTT; cdr3_aa: CASSSSGTGIQPQHF
clone_size: few; j_call: TRBJ2-2; d_call: TRBD1; v_call: TRBV11-2; cdr3_nt: TGTGCCAGCAGCTTTGGGACAGGGCTCTTTGGGAACACCGGGGAGCTGTTTTTT; cdr3_aa: CASSFGTGLFGNTGELFF